This TCR beta chain stems from a study of spatial heterogeneity in lung cancer. Study summary: Raw-read counts averaged over ten per unique TCR and UMI combination.

Time point of the sample: sample taken at primary tumor resection. A total of some 70 untreated early-stage non-small cell lung cancer patients served as donors. Tumor, nontumor lung or frozen PBMC supplied whole RNA that was sequenced unsorted. TCRdb passed the 5' RACE reads through MiXCR, listing each CDR3 protein once. This table has 470 or so distinct CDR3 sequences, about 15% appearing once. On this clonotype: As an off-target read in a library built for alpha chains, this beta chain has a frequency of little significance.

The CDR3 is 16 amino acids. From germline, CDR1 is SEHNR and CDR2 FQNEAQ (reference sequence). V gave up 5 bases and J gave up 0 bases, with 15 bases separating them. The source was normal lung tissue next to the tumor, collected at surgery. This chain links TRBV7-9 with TRBJ2-3; the D gene could be TRBD1 or TRBD2 (6 bases each). The sequence was obtained from a male donor with early-stage non-small cell lung cancer. As DNA, the CDR3 is TGTGCCAGCAGCCCAAAGGGGGGACGAAGCACAGATACGCAGTATTTT. Its protein product is CASSPKGGRSTDTQYF.